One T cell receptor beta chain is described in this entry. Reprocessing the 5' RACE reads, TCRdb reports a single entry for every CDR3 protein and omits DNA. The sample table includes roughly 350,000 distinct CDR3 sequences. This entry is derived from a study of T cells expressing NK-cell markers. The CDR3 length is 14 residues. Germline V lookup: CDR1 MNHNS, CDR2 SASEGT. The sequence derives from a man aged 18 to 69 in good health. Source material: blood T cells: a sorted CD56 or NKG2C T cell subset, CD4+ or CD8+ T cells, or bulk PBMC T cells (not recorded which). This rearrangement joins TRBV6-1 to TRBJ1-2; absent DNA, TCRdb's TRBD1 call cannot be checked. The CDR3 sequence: CASSTGGVNYGYTF.